This T cell receptor (beta chain) was documented in a study of cytomegalovirus exposure and HLA in healthy donors. Study-level information: Most genotyped donors, around 86% of around 370, had Caucasian-associated genetic ancestry.

V lost 1 base to trimming and J lost 13 bases; unmatched junction nucleotides: 4. This CDR3 spans 13 amino acids. The V gene's germline CDR1 is MNHNY and CDR2 SVGAGI (reference sequence). Vbeta (60) and Jbeta (13) primers were used in the PCR. Using immunoSEQ multiplex PCR, the repertoire was profiled, and TCRdb retains in-frame clones only, with some absent. The table includes roughly 120,000 clones, 82% detected once. The donors gave bone marrow, and they were healthy. Worth noting for this clone: Its specificity is unknown.

Study-wide results and caveats: Clonal expansion was found to be greater in HLA-associated TCR beta chains than in equally common others in a later analysis. Association of 16,951 TCR beta sequences with HLA alleles was found at 0.05 false discovery rate in a later analysis.

The V call is TRBV6-6, the J call TRBJ1-2; 12 positions match TRBD1. Sequencing was performed on PBMCs. The clonotype comes from a man aged 30-40 years in good health and CMV-seropositive. Here the CDR3 reads CASSYFGTGGITF. The CDR3 DNA reads TGTGCCAGCAGTTACTTCGGGACAGGGGGCATCACCTTC.